Shown below are 32 T cell receptor beta chains from a single sample sequenced in a study of T cell repertoires in cytomegalovirus infection (dated by TCRdb to between 2018 and 2020). Which antigens these TCRs recognize remains unknown. The reads were generated on an Illumina HiSeq 1500. TCRdb took the public reads, trimmed them with fastp at Q25, ran MiXCR for clone calling and kept in-frame beta chains. A single entry per CDR3 protein holds the most common genes and DNA from its merged rows. In all, the sample holds 550,000 to 700,000 distinct CDR3 sequences, and about 40% of those were seen once. Around 50% of the sample is in the top ten clones. This sample's treatment or condition label indicates: in vitro stimulation with specific CMV peptide epitopes to enrich CMV-specific T cells. The sample was cultured PBMCs, taken from culture after CMV antigen stimulation. The receptors come from a human donor in good health (CMV status not recorded). Some clones in this sample may be carry-over from other donors' samples.

The gene calls are TRBV11-2 and TRBJ2-5; D unclear. Germline V gives CDR1 SGHAT, CDR2 FQNNGV. Trimming left V 6 bases short and J 7 bases short, with 15 bases between. The CDR3 consists of 13 residues. CDR3 DNA: TGTGCCAGCAGATATGGAAGCACTGGGACCCAGTACTTC. The encoded protein is CASRYGSTGTQYF.

This clonotype was observed a handful of times. The chain recombines TRBV7-2 with TRBJ2-1; 12 nucleotides align to TRBD2. Germline values: CDR1 SGHTA, CDR2 FQGNSA. The ends lost 5 bases at V and 5 bases at J; junction bases unmatched: 10. The CDR3 has 17 amino acids. The CDR3 bases are TGTGCCAGCAGCCCAACGAGCGGACTAGCGGGAAACAATGAGCAGTTCTTC. It yields the protein CASSPTSGLAGNNEQFF.

This rearrangement joins TRBV6-2 or TRBV6-3 to TRBJ1-1; the D is unclear. The CDR3 sequence is 12 residues long. Trimming shortened V by 7 bases and J by 6 bases, and 12 bases separated the two germline ends. Germline-derived CDR1 and CDR2 are MNHEY and SVGEGT. The CDR3 DNA follows: TGTGCCAGCACCCGTGGGGTTGCTGAAGCTTTCTTT. Its protein is CASTRGVAEAFF.

This clonotype was detected ten times or more. Here the CDR3 reads CASSLLADTQYF. The CDR3 bases are TGTGCCAGCAGCTTACTAGCAGATACGCAGTATTTT. The genes are TRBV7-9 and TRBJ2-3; D not certain. The V end was cut by 2 bases, the J end by 4 bases, with 4 bases between. The CDR3 contains 12 residues. CDR1 SEHNR and CDR2 FQNEAQ come from the germline V gene (reference sequence).

In nucleotides, the CDR3 is TGTGCCAGCAGTTACTGGGACAGATTAATTCAATATCAGCCCCAGCATTTT. Protein: CASSYWDRLIQYQPQHF. V is TRBV6-6 and J is TRBJ1-5, with 7 bases aligning to TRBD1. Trimming at V came to 1 base and at J to 5 bases, leaving 11 bases not matched to a gene. CDR1 is MNHNY and CDR2 is SVGAGI in the germline V gene (reference sequence). CDR3 size: 17 residues.

This clonotype was observed once. V gene TRBV7-9 combines with J gene TRBJ2-4, with 7 nucleotides matching TRBD1. CDR1 SEHNR and CDR2 FQNEAQ come from the germline V gene (reference sequence). The junction had 5 bases not matched to a gene; V was cut back by 6 bases and J by 6 bases. The CDR3 is made up of 13 amino acids. This CDR3 is CASSDYRGNIQYF. The CDR3 region has the DNA TGTGCCAGCAGTGACTACAGGGGAAACATTCAGTACTTC.

This sequence joins TRBV2 and TRBJ1-4; the D gene is possibly TRBD1 (5 bases). The CDR3 is 15 residues long. Trimming took off 6 bases at V and 5 bases at J, with 16 bases between the two ends. Germline V CDR1 and CDR2: SNHLY, FYNNEI. The CDR3 loop reads CASRKSWAGNEKLFF. The CDR3 nucleotides read TGTGCCAGCAGGAAGAGTTGGGCAGGGAATGAAAAACTGTTTTTT.

The chain recombines TRBV11-2 with TRBJ1-1; maybe TRBD1 (5 bases). The CDR3 has 16 amino acids. The ends were cut back, 1 base at V and 1 base at J, with 13 bases in the middle. CDR1 SGHAT and CDR2 FQNNGV come from the germline V gene. CDR3 sequence (DNA): TGTGCCAGCAGCTTAGCTTCCGGGACGGCGAACACTGAAGCTTTCTTT. It yields the protein CASSLASGTANTEAFF.

V and J are TRBV29-1 and TRBJ2-3, with D perhaps matching TRBD1 or TRBD2 (6 bases each). This CDR3 is 13 amino acids long. V lost 3 bases to trimming and J lost 9 bases, with 16 bases between them. Germline loops: CDR1 SQVTM, CDR2 ANQGSEA. The CDR3 loop is CSVDLTGAWTQYF. In DNA, the CDR3 is TGCAGCGTTGATTTGACGGGGGCCTGGACGCAGTATTTT.

This chain connects TRBV3-1 to TRBJ1-6, with a weak D call TRBD1 (5 bases). Germline CDR1 LGHDT, CDR2 YNNKEL (reference sequence). The CDR3 contains 16 residues. V was pared by 0 bases and J by 7 bases, with 13 bases between. In nucleotides, the CDR3 is TGTGCCAGCAGCCAAGAGGGACCTGGGGGAAATTCACCCCTCCACTTT. It codes for CASSQEGPGGNSPLHF.

V is TRBV7-2 and J is TRBJ2-1; maybe TRBD1 (6 bases). V was shortened by 2 bases and J by 5 bases, with 13 bases between the two germline ends. The CDR3 loop spans 15 amino acids. Germline-derived CDR1 and CDR2 are SGHTA and FQGNSA. The CDR3 DNA follows: TGTGCCAGCAGCTTATCTGTGACAGGACACAATGAGCAGTTCTTC. The encoded protein is CASSLSVTGHNEQFF.

This clonotype has more than one count but fewer than ten. This rearrangement joins TRBV7-2 to TRBJ2-7, with TRBD1 matching over 7 bases. The germline V gene has CDR1 SGHTA and CDR2 FQGNSA. The CDR3 contains 15 residues. V was pared by 5 bases and J by 3 bases, with 10 bases of the junction left unmatched. This CDR3 reads CASSPGQSLSYEQYF. CDR3 DNA sequence: TGTGCCAGCAGCCCGGGACAGTCCCTGAGCTACGAGCAGTACTTC. Using reference TRBV7-2 and TRBJ2-7 for the parts outside the CDR3, the full variable domain is GAGVSQSPSNKVTEKGKDVELRCDPISGHTALYWYRQSLGQGLEFLIYFQGNSAPDKSGLPSDRFSAERTGGSVSTLTIQRTQQEDSAVYLCASSPGQSLSYEQYFGPGTRLTVT.

This clonotype was seen more than once but under ten times. This chain uses TRBV14 with TRBJ1-3; TRBD1 is a possible D gene (5 bases). V dropped 0 bases and J dropped 0 bases, with 15 bases sitting between them. The CDR3 is made up of 18 amino acids. Germline V gene data show CDR1 as SGHDN and CDR2 as FVKESK. CDR3 protein: CASSQETDSGSSGNTIYF. The CDR3 DNA is TGTGCCAGCAGCCAAGAAACAGACAGTGGGAGCTCTGGAAACACCATATATTTT.

V is TRBV7-9 and J is TRBJ2-5; D perhaps matches TRBD1 (6 bases). This CDR3 is 16 amino acids long. The V end was cut by 1 base, the J end by 3 bases, with 15 bases between. Germline V gives CDR1 SEHNR, CDR2 FQNEAQ (reference sequence). CDR3 bases: TGTGCCAGCAGCTTAGACGGCCCAGGGGTGGAAGAGACCCAGTACTTC. This sequence encodes CASSLDGPGVEETQYF.

The chain carries TRBV12-3 or TRBV12-4 and TRBJ2-5, with 7 bases fitting TRBD2. This CDR3 is 12 amino acids long. Losses at the gene ends were 10 bases for V and 5 bases for J; bases not matched to a gene: 7. The CDR3 DNA reads TGTGCCATCGGAGCGGGAAGGGAGACCCAGTACTTC. It codes for CAIGAGRETQYF.

About this clonotype: The junction and the germline gene differ at one end; a read error may be behind it. V gene TRBV13 combines with J gene TRBJ2-3, with 7 bases that match TRBD2. This CDR3 has 18 residues. Germline-derived CDR1 and CDR2 are PRHDT and FYEKMQ (reference sequence). The CDR3 DNA sequence: TGCGCCAGCGGCCAGGGCGAGCGGGGCATGCCGCGGTTAGATACGCAGTATTTT. Its translation is CASGQGERGMPRLDTQYF.

This clonotype was picked up a small number of times. For the CDR3, the DNA is TGTGCTAGTGGTTTGGACCAGACAGGGACGAATGGCTACACCTTC. Its protein is CASGLDQTGTNGYTF. The chain couples TRBV12-5 to TRBJ1-2; TRBD1 agrees at 7 bases. The CDR3 consists of 15 residues. V was clipped by 1 base and J by 6 bases; unmatched bases: 8. Germline values: CDR1 LGHNT, CDR2 FRNRAP.

This clonotype came up a few times. The V and J genes are TRBV6-6 and TRBJ2-7; no clear D gene. The CDR3 totals 16 residues. The V end lost 0 bases, the J end lost 6 bases, and 18 bases lay between the germline ends. Germline V CDR1 and CDR2: MNHNY, SVGAGI (reference sequence). The CDR3 loop reads CASSYSRFSRNLEQYF. The CDR3 DNA sequence: TGTGCCAGCAGTTACTCGAGATTTAGCAGGAATCTCGAGCAGTACTTC.

The chain joins TRBV4-1 to TRBJ2-1; 8 bases align to TRBD2. CDR3 length: 16 residues. V was clipped by 0 bases and J by 7 bases; unmatched bases: 8. The germline V gene encodes CDR1 MGHRA and CDR2 YSYEKL. CDR3 sequence reads: CASSQERAGVRNEQFF. The CDR3 nucleotides are TGCGCCAGCAGCCAAGAAAGAGCGGGGGTAAGAAATGAGCAGTTCTTC.

This chain links TRBV19 with TRBJ2-7, with D perhaps matching TRBD2 (5 bases). Trimming removed 10 bases at V and 4 bases at J, with 29 bases between. CDR1 and CDR2 (germline): LNHDA, SQIVND (reference sequence). The CDR3 totals 17 residues. The CDR3 nucleotides read TGTGCCATCCTACTTTGGGAGAACAGAAATAAAACGTACGAGCAGTACTTC. Translated: CAILLWENRNKTYEQYF.

The chain joins TRBV3-1 to TRBJ2-5; TRBD2 is a possible D gene (6 bases). This CDR3 comprises 14 residues. Between the trimmed V and J ends, which lost 5 bases and 5 bases, there was a span of 15 bases. Per the germline V gene, CDR1 is LGHDT and CDR2 is YNNKEL (reference sequence). Here the CDR3 DNA reads TGTGCCAGCAGCGCCTATCCGGGAGCGGAGACCCAGTACTTC. As protein: CASSAYPGAETQYF.

The J gene is TRBJ2-2, the V gene TRBV5-4; perhaps TRBD2 as D (5 bases). Germline CDR1 is SGHNT and CDR2 is YYREEE (reference sequence). CDR3 length equals 15 residues. Deletions cut 2 bases from V and 3 bases from J, with 11 bases between. Here the CDR3 DNA reads TGTGCCAGCAGCTTCGGGCGCGGGTACACCGGGGAGCTGTTTTTT. As protein: CASSFGRGYTGELFF.

This clonotype was recorded only once. This chain joins TRBV2 and TRBJ2-3; 7 nucleotides line up with TRBD1. Germline CDR1 is SNHLY and CDR2 is FYNNEI. CDR3 size: 13 residues. V was pared by 10 bases and J by 5 bases, with 9 bases of the junction left unmatched. CDR3 coding DNA: TGTGCCAACCTAACATGGACAGGAGATACGCAGTATTTT. This encodes CANLTWTGDTQYF. Filled out from reference TRBV2 and TRBJ2-3, the complete variable domain reads EPEVTQTPSHQVTQMGQEVILRCVPISNHLYFYWYRQILGQKVEFLVSFYNNEISEKSEIFDDQFSVERPDGSNFTLKIRSTKLEDSAMYFCANLTWTGDTQYFGPGTRLTVL.

V gene TRBV29-1 combines with J gene TRBJ2-3; 14 bases are a match to TRBD2. Germline V CDR1 and CDR2: SQVTM, ANQGSEA. V was pared by 4 bases and J by 5 bases, with 8 bases of the junction left unmatched. The CDR3 is 16 amino acids. As DNA, the CDR3 is TGCAGCGTTGCCCTGACTAGCGGGGGGGTCGTAGATACGCAGTATTTT. Its protein is CSVALTSGGVVDTQYF.

This clonotype was detected a few times. The chain recombines TRBV7-9 with TRBJ1-1, with D unclear. CDR3 length: 15 amino acids. In germline, CDR1 is SEHNR, CDR2 FQNEAQ (reference sequence). V was clipped by 7 bases and J by 0 bases, with 15 bases between them. The CDR3 DNA is TGTGCCAGCAACCCCCGTCAAGTGGTGAACACTGAAGCTTTCTTT. It is translated as CASNPRQVVNTEAFF. The full variable domain, completed using reference TRBV7-9 and TRBJ1-1, is DTGVSQNPRHKITKRGQNVTFRCDPISEHNRLYWYRQTLGQGPEFLTYFQNEAQLEKSRLLSDRFSAERPKGSFSTLEIQRTEQGDSAMYLCASNPRQVVNTEAFFGQGTRLTVV.

The rearrangement uses TRBV7-6 and TRBJ2-1; 8 bases fit TRBD2. This CDR3 spans 16 amino acids. CDR1 is SGHVS and CDR2 is FNYEAQ in the germline V gene. V lost 1 base to trimming and J lost 7 bases; unmatched junction nucleotides: 9. The CDR3: CASSLGRGGEDNEQFF. For the CDR3, the DNA is TGTGCCAGCAGCTTAGGACGGGGGGGAGAAGATAATGAGCAGTTCTTC.

The sample holds many counts of this clonotype. The chain employs TRBV11-2 and TRBJ2-3; tentatively, D is TRBD2 (6 bases). Germline V gene sequence: CDR1 SGHAT, CDR2 FQNNGV. The CDR3 runs to 13 residues. Trimming took off 6 bases at V and 2 bases at J, with 9 bases between the two ends. CDR3 in DNA: TGTGCCAGCAGAACGGGACTCACAGATACGCAGTATTTT. Translating gives CASRTGLTDTQYF.

This sequence joins TRBV11-3 and TRBJ2-1; no clear D gene. Trimming shortened V by 5 bases and J by 9 bases, and 14 bases separated the two germline ends. Germline CDR1 reads SGHNT; CDR2 reads YENEEA. The CDR3 loop spans 13 amino acids. The CDR3: CASSPRLGTEQFF. In DNA, the CDR3 is TGTGCCAGCAGCCCTAGGCTAGGTACTGAGCAGTTCTTC.

J is TRBJ1-2 and V is TRBV12-3 or TRBV12-4; D gene ambiguous. The CDR3 runs 13 residues. V gave up 0 bases and J gave up 8 bases, with 10 bases separating them. CDR3: CASSLAIDGGYTF. CDR3 nucleotides: TGTGCCAGCAGTTTAGCGATTGACGGCGGCTACACCTTC.

The rearrangement links TRBV7-2 to TRBJ2-2; tentative D call: TRBD2 (7 bases). Germline V CDR1 and CDR2: SGHTA, FQGNSA. The ends were cut back, 10 bases at V and 4 bases at J, with 16 bases in the middle. The CDR3 has 14 amino acids. The CDR3 spells CATEGGPGTGELFF. The CDR3 DNA is TGTGCCACCGAGGGGGGGCCGGGCACCGGGGAGCTGTTTTTT.

On this clonotype: A read error may explain this, as a much larger clone is one base away. The chain couples TRBV7-2 to TRBJ2-3; 7 nucleotides align to TRBD2. This CDR3 has 16 amino acids. In germline, CDR1 is SGHTA, CDR2 FQGNSA. Written as DNA, the CDR3 is TGTGCCGGCAGCTTAGAACTAGCGCTAAGCACAGATACGCAGTATTTT. Translation: CAGSLELALSTDTQYF.

In DNA form, the CDR3 reads TGCGCCAGCAGCCCTCCGGGCCCTTCGGGCACTGAAGCTTTCTTT. Translating it yields CASSPPGPSGTEAFF. V usage is TRBV4-1 and J usage is TRBJ1-1; the D is unclear. Germline lookup yields CDR1 MGHRA and CDR2 YSYEKL. The CDR3 has 15 amino acids. The V and J ends lost 4 bases and 4 bases respectively, with 16 bases between them.